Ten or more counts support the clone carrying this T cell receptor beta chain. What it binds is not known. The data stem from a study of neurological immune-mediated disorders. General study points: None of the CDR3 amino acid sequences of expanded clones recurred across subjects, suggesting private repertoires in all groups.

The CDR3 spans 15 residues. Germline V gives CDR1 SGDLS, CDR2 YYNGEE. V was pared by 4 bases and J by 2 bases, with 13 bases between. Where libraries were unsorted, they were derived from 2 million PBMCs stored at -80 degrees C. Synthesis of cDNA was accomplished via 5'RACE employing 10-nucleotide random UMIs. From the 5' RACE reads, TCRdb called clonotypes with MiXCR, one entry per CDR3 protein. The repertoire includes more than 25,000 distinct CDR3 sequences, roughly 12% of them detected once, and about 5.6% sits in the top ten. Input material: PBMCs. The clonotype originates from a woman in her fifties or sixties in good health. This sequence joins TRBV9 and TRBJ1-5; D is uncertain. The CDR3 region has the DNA TGTGCCAGCAGCCCCGCGGGTATGGGCAATCAGCCCCAGCATTTT. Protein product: CASSPAGMGNQPQHF.